This TCR beta chain appears in the sequencing data of a study of cytotoxic CD8 clonotypes in ibrutinib-treated CLL. Germline CDR1 GTSNPN, CDR2 SVGIG (reference sequence). Between the trimmed V and J ends, which lost 0 bases and 5 bases, there was a span of 26 bases. This CDR3 has 19 amino acids. Libraries were prepared by immunoSEQ multiplex PCR; TCRdb keeps only in-frame clonotypes and omits some of them. The repertoire consists of about 89,000 clones, with approximately 78% occurring once and the leading ten covering around 30%. Notes on this clone: What it binds is unknown.

Study findings and constraints: Rising at ibrutinib response, clonality subsequently fell back toward baseline at progression. Under therapy, public clonotypes either contracted or stayed stable, and they were uncommon.

Material: PBMCs, obtained after 12 months of ibrutinib treatment. The chain recombines TRBV30 with TRBJ2-1; D might be TRBD1 or TRBD2, each matching 5 bases. This sequence was found in a human donor with chronic lymphocytic leukemia. The CDR3 here is CAWSVSPGDYRGVDNEQFF. In nucleotides, the CDR3 is TGTGCCTGGAGTGTATCCCCCGGGGATTACAGAGGGGTTGACAATGAGCAGTTCTTC.